Listed below are T cell receptor beta chains from one sample, sequenced in a study of T cells in Graves' hyperthyroidism and ophthalmopathy. TCRdb called the multiplex PCR reads again in MiXCR, with one record for every CDR3 protein. The repertoire includes about 350,000 distinct CDR3 sequences, about 15% of them detected once, and around 25% sits in the top ten. Sequencing used blood. The receptor set was obtained from a woman aged 25 to 45 with Graves' hyperthyroidism. Each CDR3 is given without its conserved first and last residue. The size field is filled for only some rows; it gives once, few, many or a size class.

>TRBJ2-1|TRBV7-9|-|14
ASSLGGTNPGNEQF
>TRBJ1-5|TRBV6-1|-|13
ASSGQGGGGQPQH
>TRBJ2-7|TRBV2|many|11
ASSVYRGPEQY
>TRBJ2-5|TRBV5-1|few|15
ASSPQGVPWLQETQY
>TRBJ1-1|TRBV29-1|-|12
SALGGGQNTEAF
>TRBJ2-7|TRBV18|-|10
ASSPERVEQY
>TRBJ1-2|TRBV9|many|12
ASSETQGYYGYT
>TRBJ1-1|TRBV6-5|many|12
ASSYWTEDTEAF
>TRBJ1-5|TRBV20-1|few|13
SAREQGYSNQPQH
>TRBJ2-1|TRBV12-3/TRBV12-4|many|10
ASSGREDEQF
>TRBJ2-2|TRBV6-2/TRBV6-3|many|16
ASSTPGFGGGAAGELF
>TRBJ2-3|TRBV9|many|14
ASSVGEGLNRNTQY
>TRBJ2-4|TRBV15|few|14
ATSRETGRVKNIQY
>TRBJ2-5|TRBV7-2|few|12
ASSNTAVDETQY
>TRBJ2-5|TRBV14|-|15
ASSQEGLAGVGETQY
>TRBJ2-4|TRBV19|few|17
ASIPRDRGNLAGEGIQY
>TRBJ1-1|TRBV6-1|many|12
ASTGTIGASEAF
>TRBJ2-3|TRBV12-3/TRBV12-4|few|10
ASSTNGDTQY
>TRBJ2-7|TRBV11-2|many|12
ASSLVQVSYEQY
>TRBJ1-1|TRBV10-2|many|12
ASSVTLMNTEAF
>TRBJ1-1|TRBV6-5|-|15
ASSYSIARTLNTEAF
>TRBJ1-2|TRBV28|many|13
ASSPPGHDDYGYT
>TRBJ1-5|TRBV6-5|-|11
ATQTHSNQPQH
>TRBJ2-5|TRBV20-1|few|9
SAADYETQY
>TRBJ2-1|TRBV24-1|-|18
ATSGLRTSDGAKSYNEQF
>TRBJ1-5|TRBV7-8|many|14
ASSQRGSGRGQPQH
>TRBJ2-7|TRBV13|many|13
ASSYPGTDSYEQY
>TRBJ1-1|TRBV2|many|11
ASVVEGTTEAF